This TCR beta chain emerged from a study of cytomegalovirus exposure and HLA in healthy donors. Amplification used 60 Vbeta primers and 13 Jbeta primers. The data were produced by immunoSEQ multiplex PCR, yet TCRdb's version contains in-frame clones alone and is incomplete. The sample records about 160,000 clones, around 64% being singletons. The CDR3 totals 14 residues. Germline values: CDR1 LGHNA, CDR2 YNFKEQ. Trimming stripped 3 bases from V and 2 bases from J, with 8 bases between. The sample taken for sequencing was PBMCs. The clonotype originates from a woman aged 25-40 years in good health and CMV-seronegative. This chain joins TRBV4-2 and TRBJ1-5; D perhaps matches TRBD1 (5 bases). CDR3 amino acids: CASSQGQGNQPQHF. The CDR3 bases are TGTGCCAGCAGCCAGGGGCAGGGCAATCAGCCCCAGCATTTT.